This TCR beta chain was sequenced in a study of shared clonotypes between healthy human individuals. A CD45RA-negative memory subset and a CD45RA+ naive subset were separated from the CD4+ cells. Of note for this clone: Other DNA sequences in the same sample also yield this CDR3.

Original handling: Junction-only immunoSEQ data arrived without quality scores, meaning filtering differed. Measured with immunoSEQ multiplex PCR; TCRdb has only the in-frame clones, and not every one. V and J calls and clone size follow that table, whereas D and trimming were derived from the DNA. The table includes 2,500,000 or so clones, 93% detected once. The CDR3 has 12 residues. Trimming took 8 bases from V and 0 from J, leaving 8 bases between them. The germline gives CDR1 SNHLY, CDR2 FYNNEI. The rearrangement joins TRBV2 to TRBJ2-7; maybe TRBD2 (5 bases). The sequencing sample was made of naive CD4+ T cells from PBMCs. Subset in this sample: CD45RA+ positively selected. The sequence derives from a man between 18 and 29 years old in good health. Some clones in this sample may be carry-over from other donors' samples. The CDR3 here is CASARGSYEQYF. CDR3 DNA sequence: TGTGCCAGCGCTCGGGGCTCCTACGAGCAGTACTTC.